This is a list of T cell receptor beta chains from one sample in a study of blood T cell repertoires in COVID-19. The method was immunoSEQ multiplex PCR; TCRdb's version includes in-frame clones alone and lacks a portion of them. In the table there are 300,000 to 350,000 clones, 90% to 95% of which are singletons. The sequencing input was peripheral blood. The receptors come from a woman aged 18-29 years who had recovered from COVID-19. Both conserved end residues are part of each CDR3. Fields, in order: J gene, clone size, D gene, V gene, CDR3 DNA, CDR3 protein. D genes are given only for firm matches. Clone size, where shown, is once, few, many, or a class for clones that have expanded.

j_call: TRBJ2-5; clone_size: once; d_call: TRBD1; v_call: TRBV2; cdr3_nt: TGTGCCAGCAGTCAGGGGGTGGGGACCCAGTACTTC; cdr3_aa: CASSQGVGTQYF
j_call: TRBJ2-6; clone_size: -; d_call: -; v_call: TRBV7-9; cdr3_nt: TGTGCCAGCAGCTCAACCCAGGGGTCTGGGGCCAACGTCCTGACTTTC; cdr3_aa: CASSSTQGSGANVLTF
j_call: TRBJ2-3; clone_size: -; d_call: TRBD2; v_call: TRBV12-5; cdr3_nt: TGTGCTAGTGGTTCCGGAGCTGGACTAGCGGGAGAAATCGGGACGCAGTATTTT; cdr3_aa: CASGSGAGLAGEIGTQYF
j_call: TRBJ1-4; clone_size: -; d_call: -; v_call: TRBV11-3; cdr3_nt: TGTGCCAGCAGTTTAATGGCCCTTAATGAAAAACTGTTTTTT; cdr3_aa: CASSLMALNEKLFF
j_call: TRBJ2-5; clone_size: -; d_call: TRBD1; v_call: TRBV7-9; cdr3_nt: TGTGCCAGCAGCTCCTACAGGGGAATGGAGACCCAGTACTTC; cdr3_aa: CASSSYRGMETQYF
j_call: TRBJ1-2; clone_size: -; d_call: TRBD1; v_call: TRBV7-9; cdr3_nt: TGTGCCAGCAGCCAGCCGGCCGACAGGGGTGGCTACACCTTC; cdr3_aa: CASSQPADRGGYTF
j_call: TRBJ1-1; clone_size: -; d_call: TRBD1; v_call: TRBV6-4; cdr3_nt: TGTGCCAGCAGTTCCCGGGACAGGGTAGGTGACACTGAAGCTTTCTTT; cdr3_aa: CASSSRDRVGDTEAFF
j_call: TRBJ1-2; clone_size: -; d_call: -; v_call: TRBV7-2; cdr3_nt: TGTGCCAGCAGCCCAGGGGCGGCAGAGGCTAACTATGGCTACACCTTC; cdr3_aa: CASSPGAAEANYGYTF
j_call: TRBJ1-5; clone_size: few; d_call: TRBD1; v_call: TRBV5-1; cdr3_nt: TGCGCCAGCAGCCCGGGGACAGGTTTTAATCAGCCCCAGCATTTT; cdr3_aa: CASSPGTGFNQPQHF
j_call: TRBJ2-2; clone_size: -; d_call: TRBD2; v_call: TRBV10-3; cdr3_nt: TGTGCCATCAGGGCGGGACTAGCGGGAGTCGACACCGGGGAGCTGTTTTTT; cdr3_aa: CAIRAGLAGVDTGELFF
j_call: TRBJ2-3; clone_size: -; d_call: TRBD1; v_call: TRBV2; cdr3_nt: TGTGCCAGCAGGACAGGGGGCGGGGATACGCAGTATTTT; cdr3_aa: CASRTGGGDTQYF
j_call: TRBJ2-1; clone_size: -; d_call: TRBD2; v_call: TRBV18; cdr3_nt: TGTGCCAGCTCACAGCTAGCGGGAGACAATGAGCAGTTCTTC; cdr3_aa: CASSQLAGDNEQFF
j_call: TRBJ2-1; clone_size: few; d_call: -; v_call: TRBV6-1; cdr3_nt: TGTGCCAGCAGTGAACAAGACAGTTACAATGAGCAGTTCTTC; cdr3_aa: CASSEQDSYNEQFF
j_call: TRBJ2-5; clone_size: -; d_call: TRBD2; v_call: TRBV9; cdr3_nt: TGTGCCAGCAGCACGGGACTACGCTACCAGACCCAGTACTTC; cdr3_aa: CASSTGLRYQTQYF
j_call: TRBJ1-3; clone_size: -; d_call: TRBD1; v_call: TRBV11-3; cdr3_nt: TGTGCCAGCAGCGGAACAGGGGTACTGTCCGGAAACACCATATATTTT; cdr3_aa: CASSGTGVLSGNTIYF
j_call: TRBJ1-4; clone_size: -; d_call: -; v_call: TRBV5-1; cdr3_nt: TGCGCCAGCAGCTTGTTGTTCCGTCCGGATGAAAAACTGTTTTTT; cdr3_aa: CASSLLFRPDEKLFF
j_call: TRBJ1-2; clone_size: -; d_call: -; v_call: TRBV27; cdr3_nt: TGTGCCAGCAGGACGGCAGGGGCTGGCTACACCTTC; cdr3_aa: CASRTAGAGYTF
j_call: TRBJ1-1; clone_size: once; d_call: -; v_call: TRBV5-1; cdr3_nt: TGCGCCAGCAGCTTGGATCCGGGAGGATCTGAAGCTTTCTTT; cdr3_aa: CASSLDPGGSEAFF
j_call: TRBJ1-6; clone_size: -; d_call: -; v_call: TRBV5-5; cdr3_nt: TGTGCCAGCAGCTTCCGAGTTTTGAATTCACCCCTCCACTTT; cdr3_aa: CASSFRVLNSPLHF
j_call: TRBJ2-2; clone_size: -; d_call: TRBD2; v_call: TRBV9; cdr3_nt: TGTGCCAGCAGCTCTAGGGAGCGGGAGCGGGTCGGGGAGCTGTTTTTT; cdr3_aa: CASSSRERERVGELFF
j_call: TRBJ1-2; clone_size: -; d_call: TRBD1; v_call: TRBV6-5; cdr3_nt: TGTGCCAGCAGTTACTCTAGAGACAGGGTCTATGGCTACACCTTC; cdr3_aa: CASSYSRDRVYGYTF
j_call: TRBJ2-1; clone_size: -; d_call: -; v_call: TRBV2; cdr3_nt: TGTGCCAGCAGTGAAGCGCTTGGTGTCAGACAAATGACGACCTACAATGAGCAGTTCTTC; cdr3_aa: CASSEALGVRQMTTYNEQFF
j_call: TRBJ2-3; clone_size: -; d_call: -; v_call: TRBV9; cdr3_nt: TGTGCCAGCAGCGAGGGGGGGACTAGCACAGATACGCAGTATTTT; cdr3_aa: CASSEGGTSTDTQYF